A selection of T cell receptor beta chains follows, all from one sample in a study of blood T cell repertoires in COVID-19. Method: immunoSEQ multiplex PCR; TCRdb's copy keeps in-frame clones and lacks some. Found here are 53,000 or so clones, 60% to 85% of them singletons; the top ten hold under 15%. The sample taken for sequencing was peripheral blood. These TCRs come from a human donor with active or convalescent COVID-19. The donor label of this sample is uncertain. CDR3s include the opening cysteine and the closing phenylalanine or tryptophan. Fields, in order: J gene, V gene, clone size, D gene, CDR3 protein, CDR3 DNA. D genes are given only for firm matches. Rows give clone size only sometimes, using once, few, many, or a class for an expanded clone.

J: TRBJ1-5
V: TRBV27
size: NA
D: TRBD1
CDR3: CASSFTPTGGQPQHF
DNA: TGTGCCAGCAGTTTCACCCCGACAGGGGGTCAGCCCCAGCATTTT

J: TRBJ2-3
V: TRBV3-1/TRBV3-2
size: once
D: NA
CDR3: CASSQDRLIKDTQYF
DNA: TGTGCCAGCAGCCAAGATCGACTGATCAAGGATACGCAGTATTTT

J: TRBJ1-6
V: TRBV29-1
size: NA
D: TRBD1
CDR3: CSVRDRNSPLHF
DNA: TGCAGCGTCCGGGACAGAAATTCACCCCTCCACTTT

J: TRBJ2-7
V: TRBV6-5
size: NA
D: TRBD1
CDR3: CASSYSGPGGYEQYF
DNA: TGTGCCAGCAGTTACTCGGGGCCAGGGGGCTACGAGCAGTACTTC

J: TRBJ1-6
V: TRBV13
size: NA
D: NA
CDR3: CASSLGATSSYNSPLHF
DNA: TGTGCCAGCAGCTTAGGCGCCACAAGCTCCTATAATTCACCCCTCCACTTT

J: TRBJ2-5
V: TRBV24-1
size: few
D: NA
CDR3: CATSGPRAGPQETQYF
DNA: TGTGCCACCAGTGGGCCCCGGGCGGGTCCACAAGAGACCCAGTACTTC

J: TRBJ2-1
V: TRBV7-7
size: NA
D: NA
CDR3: CASSPDSSTYNEQFF
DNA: TGTGCTAGCAGCCCGGACAGCTCGACTTACAATGAGCAGTTCTTC

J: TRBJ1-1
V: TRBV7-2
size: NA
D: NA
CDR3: CASSSYRRGTEAFF
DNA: TGTGCCAGCAGCTCCTACCGTAGGGGGACTGAAGCTTTCTTT

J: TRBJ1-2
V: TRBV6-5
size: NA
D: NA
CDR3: CASRGGANYGYTF
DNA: TGTGCCAGCAGGGGAGGGGCGAACTATGGCTACACCTTC

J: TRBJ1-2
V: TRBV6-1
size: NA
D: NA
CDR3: CASSTGYRVYGYTF
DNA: TGTGCCAGCAGTACAGGGTATCGGGTCTATGGCTACACCTTC

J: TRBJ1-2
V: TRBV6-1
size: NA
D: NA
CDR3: CASSEALRGDYGYTF
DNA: TGTGCCAGCAGTGAAGCGCTCAGGGGAGACTATGGCTACACCTTC